This T cell receptor (beta chain) is drawn from a study of blood T cell repertoires in COVID-19. Study information: Acute and convalescent COVID-19 specimens originated in the United States, Italy and Spain. The analysed material was cDNA or gDNA that came from T cells, B-cell-depleted T cells, or PBMCs.

Germline V lookup: CDR1 SGHDN, CDR2 FVKESK. The V and J ends lost 2 bases and 0 bases, in that order; junction bases with no gene match: 9. The CDR3 contains 18 residues. The assay was immunoSEQ multiplex PCR, and TCRdb's table has in-frame clones only and misses some. The data contain roughly 77,000 clones, 88% of them singletons. The receptor was isolated from a human donor in a cohort sampled during active COVID-19. This chain connects TRBV14 to TRBJ2-1; 8 positions match TRBD2. The sequenced material came from peripheral blood. Here the CDR3 reads CASSQPALAASSYNEQFF. CDR3 coding DNA: TGTGCCAGCAGCCAACCGGCACTAGCGGCTAGCTCCTACAATGAGCAGTTCTTC.